The 8 T cell receptor beta chains presented below share a single source sample, sequenced in a study of cytomegalovirus exposure and HLA in healthy donors. The study ran its PCR with 60 Vbeta and 13 Jbeta primers. TCRdb keeps only in-frame clones here, not all; method: immunoSEQ multiplex PCR. The sample shows about 130,000 clones, almost 85% of them seen only once. Sample: PBMCs. These TCRs come from a boy aged 2 to 10 in good health and CMV-seronegative.

V and J are TRBV6-5 and TRBJ2-1; possibly TRBD2 for D (7 bases). Germline V gene data show CDR1 as MNHEY and CDR2 as SVGAGI. CDR3 length equals 13 residues. Deletions cut 8 bases from V and 1 base from J, with 9 bases between. CDR3 sequence reads: CASAGASYNEQFF. Here the CDR3 DNA reads TGTGCCAGCGCGGGGGCGTCCTACAATGAGCAGTTCTTC.

V and J are TRBV5-8 and TRBJ1-1; TRBD1 might be the D (5 bases). The germline V gene has CDR1 SGHTS and CDR2 YDEGEE. This CDR3 is built from 16 residues. The V end lost 0 bases, the J end lost 3 bases, and 15 bases lay between the germline ends. CDR3 DNA: TGTGCCAGCAGCTTGGGAAGGGGCAGGGTGGACACTGAAGCTTTCTTT. The encoded protein is CASSLGRGRVDTEAFF.

The chain has TRBV7-8 and TRBJ2-5; D remains ambiguous. This CDR3 is built from 14 residues. The germline gives CDR1 SGHVS, CDR2 FQNEAQ. V dropped 2 bases and J dropped 4 bases, with 11 bases sitting between them. CDR3 sequence (DNA): TGTGCCAGCAGCTTACGAATGATCGGAGAGACCCAGTACTTC. Protein sequence: CASSLRMIGETQYF.

The V call is TRBV7-9, the J call TRBJ1-2; 7 nucleotides align to TRBD1. CDR3 length equals 15 residues. The V gene's germline CDR1 is SEHNR and CDR2 FQNEAQ (reference sequence). J gave up 1 base and V 5 bases, and 7 bases lay outside the gene matches. CDR3 sequence: CASSPTGSLNYGYTF. The CDR3 DNA sequence: TGTGCCAGCAGCCCGACAGGGTCGCTTAACTATGGCTACACCTTC.

As to this clone: This sample includes further DNA sequences coding for the same CDR3. The chain is built from TRBV6-4 and TRBJ2-3; the match to TRBD2 covers 12 bases. CDR3 size: 14 residues. V was pared by 4 bases and J by 4 bases, with 0 bases of the junction left unmatched. The germline V gene encodes CDR1 MRHNA and CDR2 SNTAGT. The CDR3 protein is CASSASGGADTQYF. CDR3 DNA: TGTGCCAGCAGTGCTAGCGGGGGGGCAGATACGCAGTATTTT.

This clone was detected once. V and J are TRBV12-2 and TRBJ1-2. TRBV12-2 is a known pseudogene. This CDR3 is built from 11 residues. The CDR3 sequence: CASRFRVGYTF. Here the CDR3 DNA reads TGTGCAAGTCGCTTTCGGGTGGGCTACACCTTC.

The chain is built from TRBV30 and TRBJ2-2; 8 bases map to TRBD1. The CDR3 contains 14 residues. Germline-derived CDR1 and CDR2 are GTSNPN and SVGIG (reference sequence). J lost 6 bases, V lost 8 bases, and 11 bases had no gene match. The CDR3 loop is CAASSGGPAGELFF. CDR3 in DNA: TGTGCCGCCTCCTCAGGGGGCCCAGCCGGGGAGCTGTTTTTT.

V is TRBV27 and J is TRBJ1-2; 8 bases fit TRBD1. V lost 1 base, J lost 8 bases, and 15 bases stayed unmatched. The V gene's germline CDR1 is MNHEY and CDR2 SMNVEV (reference sequence). The CDR3 loop spans 17 amino acids. CDR3: CASSLWQGAETVRGYTF. CDR3 in DNA: TGTGCCAGCAGTTTATGGCAGGGGGCAGAGACGGTTAGGGGCTACACCTTC.